This T cell receptor beta chain was captured in a study of human T cells and chemical hapten exposure. On the study more broadly: Patch tests containing 0.01% DPC, applied to the upper back, were read at 6 days. Patients, largely female, had alopecia areata, totalis or universalis. Points from the study as a whole: Because they had alopecia, donors may respond immunologically unlike healthy people.

The CDR3 sequence is 14 residues long. V was pared by 4 bases and J by 5 bases, with 6 bases of the junction left unmatched. Germline values: CDR1 SGHAT, CDR2 FQDESV (reference sequence). Time point defined: pre-sensitization, week 0. Regarding treatment: therapeutic diphenylcyclopropenone sensitization with weekly scalp DPC. With respect to this clonotype: Its antigen is currently unknown.

TCRdb independently ran MiXCR on the RACE reads; one entry per CDR3 protein. Of 270,000 or so distinct CDR3 sequences in the sample, 7.7% are singletons; the top ten hold more than 0.95%. This specimen consisted of whole blood, obtained in connection with sensitization to the hapten diphenylcyclopropenone (DPC). The V call is TRBV11-1, the J call TRBJ2-5, with 8 bases fitting TRBD2. The receptor comes from a man between 18 and 29 years old with alopecia areata. Some clones in this sample may be carry-over from other donors' samples. The CDR3 sequence: CASSSGLASETQYF. For the CDR3, the DNA is TGTGCCAGCAGCTCCGGACTAGCTTCCGAGACCCAGTACTTC.